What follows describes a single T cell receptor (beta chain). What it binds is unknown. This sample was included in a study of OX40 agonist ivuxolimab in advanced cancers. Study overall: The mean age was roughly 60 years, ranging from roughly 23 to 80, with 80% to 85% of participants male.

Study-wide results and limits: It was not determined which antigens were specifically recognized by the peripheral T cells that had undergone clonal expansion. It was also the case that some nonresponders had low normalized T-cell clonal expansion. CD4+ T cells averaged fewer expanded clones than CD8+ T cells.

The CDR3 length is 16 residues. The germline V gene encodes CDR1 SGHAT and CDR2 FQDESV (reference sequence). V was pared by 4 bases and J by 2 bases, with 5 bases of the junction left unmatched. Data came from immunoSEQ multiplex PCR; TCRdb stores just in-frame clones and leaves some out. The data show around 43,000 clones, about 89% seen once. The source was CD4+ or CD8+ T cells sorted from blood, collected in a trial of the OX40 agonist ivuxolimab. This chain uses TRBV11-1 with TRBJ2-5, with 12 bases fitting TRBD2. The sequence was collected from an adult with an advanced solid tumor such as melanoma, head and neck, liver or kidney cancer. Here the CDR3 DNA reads TGTGCCAGCAGCTCCTCTAGCGGGGGGGGGCAAGAGACCCAGTACTTC. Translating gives CASSSSSGGGQETQYF.